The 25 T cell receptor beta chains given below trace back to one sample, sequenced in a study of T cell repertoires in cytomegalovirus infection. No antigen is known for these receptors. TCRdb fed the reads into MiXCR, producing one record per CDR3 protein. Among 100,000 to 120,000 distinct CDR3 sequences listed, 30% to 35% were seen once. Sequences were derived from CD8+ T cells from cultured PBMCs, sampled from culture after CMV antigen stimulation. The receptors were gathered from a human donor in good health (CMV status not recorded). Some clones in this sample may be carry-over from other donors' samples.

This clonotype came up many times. The CDR3 DNA follows: TGTGCCAGCAGCTCGTCGACTAGCTCTTCCACAGATACGCAGTATTTT. Amino acids: CASSSSTSSSTDTQYF. The J gene is TRBJ2-3, the V gene TRBV13; 7 bases match TRBD2. With 4 bases clipped from V and 2 bases from J, the junction kept 9 bases outside the gene matches. The CDR3 is made up of 16 amino acids. The germline V gene encodes CDR1 PRHDT and CDR2 FYEKMQ (reference sequence). Variable domain in full (rest from reference TRBV13 and TRBJ2-3): AAGVIQSPRHLIKEKRETATLKCYPIPRHDTVYWYQQGPGQDPQFLISFYEKMQSDKGSIPDRFSAQQFSDYHSELNMSSLELGDSALYFCASSSSTSSSTDTQYFGPGTRLTVL.

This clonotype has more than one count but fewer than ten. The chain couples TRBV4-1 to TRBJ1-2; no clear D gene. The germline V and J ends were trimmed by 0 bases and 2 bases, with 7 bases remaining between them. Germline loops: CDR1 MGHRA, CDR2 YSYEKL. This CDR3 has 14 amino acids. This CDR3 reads CASSQDSGNYGYTF. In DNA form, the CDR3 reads TGCGCCAGCAGCCAAGATTCGGGGAACTATGGCTACACCTTC.

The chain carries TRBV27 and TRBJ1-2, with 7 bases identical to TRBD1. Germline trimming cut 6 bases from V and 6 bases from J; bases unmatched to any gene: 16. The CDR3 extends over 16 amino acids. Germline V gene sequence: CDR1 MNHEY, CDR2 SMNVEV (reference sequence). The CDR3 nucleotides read TGTGCCAGCAGACCTGGACAGGCTCTTGCTGCCGATGGCTACACCTTC. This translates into CASRPGQALAADGYTF.

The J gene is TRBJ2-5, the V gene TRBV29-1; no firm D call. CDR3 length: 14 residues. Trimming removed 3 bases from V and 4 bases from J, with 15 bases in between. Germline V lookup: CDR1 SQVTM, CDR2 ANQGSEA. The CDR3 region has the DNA TGCAGCGTTGATAACAGAGAAAGTTTAGAGACCCAGTACTTC. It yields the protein CSVDNRESLETQYF. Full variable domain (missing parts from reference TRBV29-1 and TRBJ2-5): SAVISQKPSRDICQRGTSLTIQCQVDSQVTMMFWYRQQPGQSLTLIATANQGSEATYESGFVIDKFPISRPNLTFSTLTVSNMSPEDSSIYLCSVDNRESLETQYFGPGTRLLVL.

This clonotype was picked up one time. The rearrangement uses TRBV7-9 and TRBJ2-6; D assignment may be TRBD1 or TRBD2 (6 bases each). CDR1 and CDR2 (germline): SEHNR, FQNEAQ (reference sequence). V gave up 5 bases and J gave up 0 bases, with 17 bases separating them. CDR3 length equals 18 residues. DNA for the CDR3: TGTGCCAGCAGCGACGGGAGTCAGGGGAGCTCTGGGGCCAACGTCCTGACTTTC. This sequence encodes CASSDGSQGSSGANVLTF.

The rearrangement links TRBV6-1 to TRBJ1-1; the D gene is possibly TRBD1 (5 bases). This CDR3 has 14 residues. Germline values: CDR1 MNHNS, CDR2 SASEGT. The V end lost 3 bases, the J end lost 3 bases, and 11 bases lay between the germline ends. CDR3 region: CASSEVGVDTEAFF. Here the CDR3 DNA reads TGTGCCAGCAGTGAGGTAGGGGTGGACACTGAAGCTTTCTTT.

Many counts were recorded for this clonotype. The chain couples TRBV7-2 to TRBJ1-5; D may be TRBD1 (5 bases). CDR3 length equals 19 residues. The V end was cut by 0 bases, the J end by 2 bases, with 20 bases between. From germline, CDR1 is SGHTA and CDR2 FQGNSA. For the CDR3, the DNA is TGTGCCAGCAGCTTAGCGGGCAGGGAGGAGGTATATGGCAATCAGCCCCAGCATTTT. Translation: CASSLAGREEVYGNQPQHF.

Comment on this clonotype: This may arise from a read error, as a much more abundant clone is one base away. CDR3 sequence (DNA): TGTGCCAGCAGCCAGCGGGGCAGGGAGAAAGATACGCAGTATTTT. Translated, it gives CASSQRGREKDTQYF. The rearrangement uses TRBV3-1 and TRBJ2-3, with D tentatively TRBD2 (6 bases). Germline CDR1 reads LGHDT; CDR2 reads YNNKEL (reference sequence). This CDR3 is 15 amino acids long. The ends were cut back, 3 bases at V and 5 bases at J, with 15 bases in the middle.

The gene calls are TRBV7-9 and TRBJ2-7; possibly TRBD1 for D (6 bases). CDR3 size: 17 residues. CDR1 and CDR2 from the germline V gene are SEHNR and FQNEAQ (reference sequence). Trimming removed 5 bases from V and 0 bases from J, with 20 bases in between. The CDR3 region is CASSQQQGQLSSYEQYF. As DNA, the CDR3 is TGTGCCAGCAGCCAACAACAGGGTCAGCTCAGCTCCTACGAGCAGTACTTC. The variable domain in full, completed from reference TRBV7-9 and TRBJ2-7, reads DTGVSQNPRHKITKRGQNVTFRCDPISEHNRLYWYRQTLGQGPEFLTYFQNEAQLEKSRLLSDRFSAERPKGSFSTLEIQRTEQGDSAMYLCASSQQQGQLSSYEQYFGPGTRLTVT.

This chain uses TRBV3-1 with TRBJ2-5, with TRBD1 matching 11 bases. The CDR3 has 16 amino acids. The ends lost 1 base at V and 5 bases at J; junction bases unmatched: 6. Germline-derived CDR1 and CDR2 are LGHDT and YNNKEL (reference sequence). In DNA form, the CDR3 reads TGTGCCAGCAGCCAAGGGACAGGGGGCAATGGGGAGACCCAGTACTTC. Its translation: CASSQGTGGNGETQYF.

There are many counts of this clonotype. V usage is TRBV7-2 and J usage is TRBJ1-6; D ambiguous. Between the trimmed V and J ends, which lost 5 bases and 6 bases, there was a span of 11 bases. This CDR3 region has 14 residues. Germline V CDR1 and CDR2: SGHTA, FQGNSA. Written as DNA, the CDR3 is TGTGCCAGCAGCCCGTACCAGACTAATTCACCCCTCCACTTT. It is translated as CASSPYQTNSPLHF.

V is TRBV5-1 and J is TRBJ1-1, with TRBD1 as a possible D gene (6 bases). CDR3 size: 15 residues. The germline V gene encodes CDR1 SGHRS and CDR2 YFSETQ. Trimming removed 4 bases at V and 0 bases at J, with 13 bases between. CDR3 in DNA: TGCGCCAGCAGCCGGGGACAAAACATGAACACTGAAGCTTTCTTT. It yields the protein CASSRGQNMNTEAFF.

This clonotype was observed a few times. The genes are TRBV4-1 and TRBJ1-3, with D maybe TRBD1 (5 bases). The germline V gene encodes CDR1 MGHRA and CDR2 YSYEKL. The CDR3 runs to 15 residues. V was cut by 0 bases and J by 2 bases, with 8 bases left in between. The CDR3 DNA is TGCGCCAGCAGCCAAGAAACAGGAGCTGGAAACACCATATATTTT. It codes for CASSQETGAGNTIYF.

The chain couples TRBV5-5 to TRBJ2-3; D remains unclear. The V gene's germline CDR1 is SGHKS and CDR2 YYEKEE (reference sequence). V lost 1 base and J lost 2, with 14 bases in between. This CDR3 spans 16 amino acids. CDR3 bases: TGTGCCAGCAGCTTGAGGCAGGTTACTATCACAGATACGCAGTATTTT. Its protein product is CASSLRQVTITDTQYF.

The CDR3 protein is CSASGVDSDYYNEQFF. Here the CDR3 DNA reads TGCAGTGCTAGCGGGGTGGACAGCGACTACTACAATGAGCAGTTCTTC. J is TRBJ2-1 and V is TRBV20-1; D possibly corresponds to TRBD1 (6 bases). Germline lookup yields CDR1 DFQATT and CDR2 SNEGSKA (reference sequence). V was pared by 3 bases and J by 3 bases, with 18 bases between. The CDR3 covers 16 residues.

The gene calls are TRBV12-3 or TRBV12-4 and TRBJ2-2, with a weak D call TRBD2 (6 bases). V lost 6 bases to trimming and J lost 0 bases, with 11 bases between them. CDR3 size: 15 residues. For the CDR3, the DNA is TGTGCCAGCAGCTTGGGACTTCCGAACACCGGGGAGCTGTTTTTT. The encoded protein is CASSLGLPNTGELFF.

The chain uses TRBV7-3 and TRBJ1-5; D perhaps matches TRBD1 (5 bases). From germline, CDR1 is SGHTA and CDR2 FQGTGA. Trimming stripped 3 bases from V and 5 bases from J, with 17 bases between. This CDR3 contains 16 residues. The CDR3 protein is CASSFPQGGRDQPQHF. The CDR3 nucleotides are TGTGCCAGCAGCTTCCCGCAGGGTGGGAGGGATCAGCCCCAGCATTTT.

In DNA, the CDR3 is TGTGCCAGCAGCTTAACACTAGCGGATACCACAGATACGCAGTATTTT. Translated: CASSLTLADTTDTQYF. The chain couples TRBV7-9 to TRBJ2-3; 8 bases fit TRBD2. J gave up 2 bases and V 2 bases, and 6 bases lay outside the gene matches. CDR1 is SEHNR and CDR2 is FQNEAQ in the germline V gene (reference sequence). CDR3 length equals 16 residues.

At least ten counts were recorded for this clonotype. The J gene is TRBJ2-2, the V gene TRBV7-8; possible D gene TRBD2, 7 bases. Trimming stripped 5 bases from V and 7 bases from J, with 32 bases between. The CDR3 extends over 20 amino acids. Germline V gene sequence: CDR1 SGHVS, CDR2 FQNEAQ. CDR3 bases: TGTGCCAGCAGCGTTCTCCCCGCAAGCACTTTGGGGGGGCCCGGCGGGGAGCTGTTTTTT. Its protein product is CASSVLPASTLGGPGGELFF.

CDR3 in amino acids: CASSLPGGGAVWDNYGYTF. The CDR3, as DNA: TGTGCCAGCAGTCTCCCAGGGGGGGGCGCGGTGTGGGATAACTATGGCTACACCTTC. The gene calls are TRBV28 and TRBJ1-2; 7 bases map to TRBD1. CDR1 and CDR2 from the germline V gene are MDHEN and SYDVKM. V shed 5 bases and J 1 base; nucleotides not matched to a gene: 19. The CDR3 runs 19 residues.

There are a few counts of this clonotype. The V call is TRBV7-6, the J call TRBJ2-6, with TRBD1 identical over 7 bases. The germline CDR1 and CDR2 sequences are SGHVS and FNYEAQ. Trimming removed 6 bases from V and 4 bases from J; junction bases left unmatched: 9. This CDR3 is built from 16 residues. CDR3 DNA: TGTGCCAGCAGTTACACAGGGGAAGGAGGGGCCAACGTCCTGACTTTC. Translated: CASSYTGEGGANVLTF.

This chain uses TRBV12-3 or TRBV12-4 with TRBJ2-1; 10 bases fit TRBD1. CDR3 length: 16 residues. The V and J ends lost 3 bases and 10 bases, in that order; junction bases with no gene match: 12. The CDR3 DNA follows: TGTGCCAGCAGTTTCCCGAGACAGGGGGCCGATCGGGAGCAGTTCTTC. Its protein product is CASSFPRQGADREQFF.

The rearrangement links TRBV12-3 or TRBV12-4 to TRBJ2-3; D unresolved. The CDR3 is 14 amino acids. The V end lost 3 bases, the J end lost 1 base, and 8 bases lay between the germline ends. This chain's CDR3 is CASSFPSGTDTQYF. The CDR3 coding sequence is TGTGCCAGCAGTTTCCCCTCGGGCACAGATACGCAGTATTTT.

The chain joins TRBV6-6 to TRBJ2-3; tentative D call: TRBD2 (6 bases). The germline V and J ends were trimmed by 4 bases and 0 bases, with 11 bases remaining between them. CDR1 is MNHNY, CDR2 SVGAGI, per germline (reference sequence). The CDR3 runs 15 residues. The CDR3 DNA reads TGTGCCAGCAGTTCCCCCCTAGCGAGCACAGATACGCAGTATTTT. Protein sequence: CASSSPLASTDTQYF.

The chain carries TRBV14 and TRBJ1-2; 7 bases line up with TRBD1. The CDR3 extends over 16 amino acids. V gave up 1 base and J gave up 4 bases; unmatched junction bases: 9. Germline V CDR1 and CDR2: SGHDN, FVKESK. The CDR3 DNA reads TGTGCCAGCAGCCAAGTGTCAACAGGGGAACGCTATGGCTACACCTTC. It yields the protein CASSQVSTGERYGYTF.